These 18 T cell receptor delta chains originate from one sample sequenced in a study of Vδ1+ human thymocytes. Study outcomes and limitations: Highly polyclonal TRG and TRD repertoires with Gaussian CDR3 length distributions appeared in thymus.

Antigens for these TCRs are unknown. Sequences come from RNA converted to cDNA by reverse transcription. Pooled V-gene forward primers with one constant-region reverse primer generated the CDR3 amplicons by multiplex PCR. TCRdb reprocessed the multiplex PCR reads through CATT. The repertoire holds 70,000 or so delta-chain clones, around 30% seen once, with 0.2% to 0.3% in the top ten. The specimen was Vdelta1+ gamma-delta thymocytes from the thymus. Subset specified: FACS-sorted CD3+ TCRalphabeta- TCRVdelta1+ TCRVdelta2- thymocytes. The receptors here all came from a boy younger than two who had congenital heart surgery.

V is TRDV1 and J is TRDJ1, with 8 positions matching TRDD3. Germline V gene sequence: CDR1 TSWWSYY, CDR2 QGS. V gave up 0 bases and J gave up 1 base; unmatched junction bases: 16. This CDR3 is built from 20 residues. The CDR3, as DNA: TGTGCTCTTGGGGAACTTCTTGCGGGTCACGGGGATACAGCCACCGATAAACTCATCTTT. Amino acids: CALGELLAGHGDTATDKLIF.

This clone was found a few times. The rearrangement joins TRDV1 to TRDJ1; D remains ambiguous. V gave up 0 bases and J gave up 4 bases, with 21 bases separating them. Germline V gene sequence: CDR1 TSWWSYY, CDR2 QGS. There are 18 residues in the CDR3. CDR3 sequence: CALGELWVGPPAGDKLIF. In nucleotides, the CDR3 is TGTGCTCTTGGGGAACTATGGGTGGGACCCCCCGCAGGCGATAAACTCATCTTT.

This clone was detected a few times. The chain recombines TRDV1 with TRDJ1, with a weak D call TRDD3 (6 bases). Looked up from germline, CDR1 is TSWWSYY and CDR2 is QGS. This CDR3 spans 18 amino acids. V shed 1 base and J shed 0 bases, with 18 bases lying between them. In nucleotides, the CDR3 is TGTGCTCTTGGGGAACCCGCCTGGGGATCTTGGTACACCGATAAACTCATCTTT. Residues: CALGEPAWGSWYTDKLIF.

This clone was counted at least ten times. V and J are TRDV2 and TRDJ1, with TRDD3 matching over 10 bases. Germline V gives CDR1 GEAIGNYY, CDR2 EKD. The trim removed 7 bases at V and 5 bases at J, leaving 12 bases unmatched. The CDR3 contains 15 residues. In nucleotides, the CDR3 is TGTGCCTGCGACCTTACTGGGGGATTATTTGATAAACTCATCTTT. Amino acid sequence: CACDLTGGLFDKLIF.

This clone was counted a few times. Other DNA sequences from this sample encode an identical CDR3 as well. The chain employs TRDV1 and TRDJ1; 8 bases agree with TRDD3. The V gene end was trimmed by 2 bases and the J gene end by 0 bases; junction bases not matched to a gene: 20. Germline-derived CDR1 and CDR2 are TSWWSYY and QGS. This CDR3 region has 21 residues. CDR3 nucleotides: TGTGCTCTTGGGGAAGGAGGGCTTCCTGAGGGGATACAGGAGTACACCGATAAACTCATCTTT. Residues: CALGEGGLPEGIQEYTDKLIF.

The table lists this clone with a count of one. V gene TRDV2 combines with J gene TRDJ1, with D uncertain. The CDR3 consists of 12 residues. With 8 bases removed from V and 0 bases from J, the gap between germline ends came to 9 bases. Germline V gene lookup returns CDR1 GEAIGNYY and CDR2 EKD. CDR3 amino acids: CASLPYTDKLIF. CDR3 nucleotides: TGTGCCTCTTTACCCTACACCGATAAACTCATCTTT.

The chain links TRDV1 to TRDJ1; the match to TRDD3 covers 10 bases. V was clipped by 7 bases and J by 0 bases; unmatched bases: 8. From germline, CDR1 is TSWWSYY and CDR2 QGS. The CDR3 runs to 16 residues. The CDR3 protein is CALAYWGIKYTDKLIF. CDR3 in DNA: TGTGCTCTTGCGTACTGGGGGATCAAGTACACCGATAAACTCATCTTT.

The V and J genes are TRDV1 and TRDJ1; D remains unclear. Between the trimmed V and J ends, which lost 1 base and 7 bases, there was a span of 25 bases. CDR3 length: 18 residues. Germline assignment: CDR1 TSWWSYY and CDR2 QGS. In DNA, the CDR3 is TGTGCTCTTGGGGAACCTCCCTCCTTTGACTGTACTGTGAGTAAACTCATCTTT. This gives the protein CALGEPPSFDCTVSKLIF.

The rearrangement uses TRDV1 and TRDJ1; 7 bases agree with TRDD3. V shed 0 bases and J 0 bases; nucleotides not matched to a gene: 25. Germline loops: CDR1 TSWWSYY, CDR2 QGS. The length of the CDR3 is 23 residues. CDR3: CALGELSCSSAGGRNSYTDKLIF. CDR3 in DNA: TGTGCTCTTGGGGAACTTTCGTGCTCCTCTGCTGGGGGGCGGAATTCGTACACCGATAAACTCATCTTT.

The chain combines TRDV1 with TRDJ1; 13 positions agree with TRDD3. The trim removed 3 bases at V and 7 bases at J, leaving 23 bases unmatched. Germline V lookup: CDR1 TSWWSYY, CDR2 QGS. The CDR3 sequence is 21 residues long. CDR3 residues: CALGDPRALTRGLGDTAKLIF. The CDR3 coding sequence is TGTGCTCTTGGGGACCCCCGGGCCCTGACACGGGGACTGGGGGATACGGCTAAACTCATCTTT.

The chain employs TRDV1 and TRDJ1; 13 bases map to TRDD3. The CDR3 spans 21 residues. The germline CDR1 and CDR2 sequences are TSWWSYY and QGS. V was pared by 2 bases and J by 3 bases, with 18 bases of the junction left unmatched. The CDR3 DNA reads TGTGCTCTTGGGGAAATCTCCCATACTGGGGGATACGCCAGCCGCTCCGATAAACTCATCTTT. Its protein product is CALGEISHTGGYASRSDKLIF.

To note about this clone: At one end the junction does not follow the germline gene, possibly because of a read error. The V call is TRDV1, the J call TRDJ1; D is possibly TRDD2 (6 bases). Germline V CDR1 and CDR2: TSWWSYY, QGS. The CDR3 has 14 amino acids. CDR3 DNA: TGTGCTCTTGGCTTCCTCCTCAACTGCGATCAACTCATCTTT. It is translated as CALGFLLNCDQLIF.

V usage is TRDV1 and J usage is TRDJ1; D is unclear. This CDR3 spans 17 amino acids. Trimming took 1 base from V and 1 from J, leaving 16 bases between them. Germline CDR1 is TSWWSYY and CDR2 is QGS. The CDR3, as DNA: TGTGCTCTTGGGGAACAACTCCCCCGGATTTTCACCGATAAACTCATCTTT. Protein product: CALGEQLPRIFTDKLIF.

The rearrangement uses TRDV2 and TRDJ1; 9 positions agree with TRDD3. V lost 5 bases and J lost 0; bases outside the gene matches: 15. Looked up from germline, CDR1 is GEAIGNYY and CDR2 is EKD. This CDR3 is 18 amino acids long. The CDR3 loop reads CACGIGDTSVGYTDKLIF. CDR3 DNA sequence: TGTGCCTGTGGTATAGGGGATACGTCGGTGGGGTACACCGATAAACTCATCTTT.

V and J are TRDV1 and TRDJ1; D not certain. Trimming left V 5 bases short and J 0 bases short, with 31 bases between. This CDR3 has 21 amino acids. CDR1 TSWWSYY and CDR2 QGS come from the germline V gene. The CDR3 DNA reads as TGTGCTCTTGGGCAAGACCCTCATAGGGCTGGAGTGGGAGTTAACACCGATAAACTCATCTTT. Amino acid sequence: CALGQDPHRAGVGVNTDKLIF.

V is TRDV1 and J is TRDJ1; 11 bases align to TRDD3. Germline V gene data show CDR1 as TSWWSYY and CDR2 as QGS. The CDR3 runs to 21 residues. The V gene end was trimmed by 3 bases and the J gene end by 3 bases; junction bases not matched to a gene: 21. In DNA form, the CDR3 reads TGTGCTCTTGGGGAGGGAACCCTCCGACCATGGGGGATACGACGAGCCGATAAACTCATCTTT. Translated: CALGEGTLRPWGIRRADKLIF.

This sequence joins TRDV1 and TRDJ1; 12 bases match TRDD3. The germline CDR1 and CDR2 sequences are TSWWSYY and QGS. Germline trimming cut 5 bases from V and 9 bases from J; bases unmatched to any gene: 25. The CDR3 extends over 20 amino acids. DNA for the CDR3: TGTGCTCTTGGGAACCGCCTATCTTCTGGGGGATACGCGATTCCCCCTGAACTCATCTTT. This translates into CALGNRLSSGGYAIPPELIF.

Concerning this clone itself: Other DNA sequences within the sample encode an identical CDR3. The chain combines TRDV1 with TRDJ1; D might be TRDD2 (6 bases). The V gene lost 1 base and the J gene lost 0 bases, with 27 bases spanning the gap. CDR3 size: 21 residues. CDR1 TSWWSYY and CDR2 QGS come from the germline V gene. CDR3 amino acids: CALGEPSRSYDVGPYTDKLIF. CDR3 DNA sequence: TGTGCTCTTGGGGAACCGTCGAGATCCTACGACGTGGGCCCGTACACCGATAAACTCATCTTT.